These T cell receptor beta chains were read from a single sample in a study of cytomegalovirus exposure and HLA in healthy donors. Assay used: immunoSEQ multiplex PCR; TCRdb lists only in-frame clones, some missing. The table records about 110,000 clones, approximately 90% of them present only once. Sequencing input: PBMCs. The receptors were gathered from a woman between 18 and 30 years old in good health and CMV-seropositive. Both conserved end residues are part of each CDR3. D genes are given only for firm matches. The listing skips clone size in some rows; elsewhere it reads once, few, many or a size class.

CDR3 DNA: TGCGCCAGCAGTGAGTCCCGACAGGTGGGGGGCTACACCTTC; CDR3 protein: CASSESRQVGGYTF; J gene: TRBJ1-2; V gene: TRBV10-2; clone size: .; D gene: .; CDR3 length: 14
CDR3 DNA: TGTGCCAGCAGCAAAGGCCCTCAAGGTAGCGGCAAAAACATTCAGTACTTC; CDR3 protein: CASSKGPQGSGKNIQYF; J gene: TRBJ2-4; V gene: TRBV21-1; clone size: .; D gene: .; CDR3 length: 17
CDR3 DNA: TGTGCCAGCAGCCAAGGGAGAGCTGGACAGGGCCATTCACCCCTCCACTTT; CDR3 protein: CASSQGRAGQGHSPLHF; J gene: TRBJ1-6; V gene: TRBV4-2; clone size: .; D gene: TRBD1; CDR3 length: 17
CDR3 DNA: TGTGCCAGCAGTCGGACAGGGAGGAGCACTGAAGCTTTCTTT; CDR3 protein: CASSRTGRSTEAFF; J gene: TRBJ1-1; V gene: TRBV2; clone size: .; D gene: TRBD1; CDR3 length: 14
CDR3 DNA: TGCGCCAGCAGCCAGGCCGACAGGGCCAATGAGCAGTTCTTC; CDR3 protein: CASSQADRANEQFF; J gene: TRBJ2-1; V gene: TRBV4-1; clone size: .; D gene: TRBD1; CDR3 length: 14
CDR3 DNA: TGTGCCAGTACTCCCGGAGATGCGAACACCGGGGAGCTGTTTTTT; CDR3 protein: CASTPGDANTGELFF; J gene: TRBJ2-2; V gene: TRBV19; clone size: once; D gene: .; CDR3 length: 15
CDR3 DNA: TGTGCCAGCAGCTCCAACAGGTTCAATCAGCCCCAGCATTTT; CDR3 protein: CASSSNRFNQPQHF; J gene: TRBJ1-5; V gene: TRBV7-8; clone size: .; D gene: .; CDR3 length: 14
CDR3 DNA: TGTGCCAGCAGCTCGGGACAGCTTAATTCACCCCTCCACTTT; CDR3 protein: CASSSGQLNSPLHF; J gene: TRBJ1-6; V gene: TRBV7-9; clone size: .; D gene: TRBD1; CDR3 length: 14
CDR3 DNA: TGTGCCAGAACCGGGACAGGGAGCTCCTACGAGCAGTACTTC; CDR3 protein: CARTGTGSSYEQYF; J gene: TRBJ2-7; V gene: TRBV19; clone size: .; D gene: TRBD1; CDR3 length: 14
CDR3 DNA: TGTGCCAGCAGTTTATACGGGACAGGGAGGAAGAATTCACCCCTCCACTTT; CDR3 protein: CASSLYGTGRKNSPLHF; J gene: TRBJ1-6; V gene: TRBV28; clone size: few; D gene: TRBD1; CDR3 length: 17
CDR3 DNA: TGTGCCAGTAGTCCCCAGGGACAGGGACCCACCGAGCAGTACTTC; CDR3 protein: CASSPQGQGPTEQYF; J gene: TRBJ2-7; V gene: TRBV19; clone size: .; D gene: TRBD1; CDR3 length: 15
CDR3 DNA: TGTGCCAGCAGTGCTTCCGGGCGGAGGGCAGATACGCAGTATTTT; CDR3 protein: CASSASGRRADTQYF; J gene: TRBJ2-3; V gene: TRBV2; clone size: .; D gene: .; CDR3 length: 15
CDR3 DNA: TGTGCCAGCAGTAATCCCGGACAATCCTACGAGCAGTACTTC; CDR3 protein: CASSNPGQSYEQYF; J gene: TRBJ2-7; V gene: TRBV6-1; clone size: .; D gene: .; CDR3 length: 14
CDR3 DNA: TGTGCCAGCAGCTTAGATCTCGGGTCCCAGCATTTT; CDR3 protein: CASSLDLGSQHF; J gene: TRBJ1-5; V gene: TRBV7-8; clone size: .; D gene: .; CDR3 length: 12
CDR3 DNA: TGTGCCAGCAGCCCATGGACTAGCGGTTCCGCAGATACGCAGTATTTT; CDR3 protein: CASSPWTSGSADTQYF; J gene: TRBJ2-3; V gene: TRBV5-4; clone size: .; D gene: TRBD2; CDR3 length: 16
CDR3 DNA: TGTGCCACCAAGGGGGGAGTAGCGGGGGTTCAAGAGACCCAGTACTTC; CDR3 protein: CATKGGVAGVQETQYF; J gene: TRBJ2-5; V gene: TRBV2; clone size: .; D gene: TRBD2; CDR3 length: 16
CDR3 DNA: TGTGCCAGCTCCGAACGACAGGGGGCTTTTAGCAATCAGCCCCAGCATTTT; CDR3 protein: CASSERQGAFSNQPQHF; J gene: TRBJ1-5; V gene: TRBV28; clone size: .; D gene: TRBD1; CDR3 length: 17
CDR3 DNA: TGCGCCAGCAAGCGGGGGGGGGAAGAGACCCAGTACTTC; CDR3 protein: CASKRGGEETQYF; J gene: TRBJ2-5; V gene: TRBV10-1; clone size: .; D gene: TRBD2; CDR3 length: 13
CDR3 DNA: TGTGCCAGCAGTCGGACTAGCGGGGGGGTCGATACGCAGTATTTT; CDR3 protein: CASSRTSGGVDTQYF; J gene: TRBJ2-3; V gene: TRBV6-4; clone size: .; D gene: TRBD2; CDR3 length: 15
CDR3 DNA: TGTGCCAGCAGCCTGGGACAGGGATCGGCCTATGGCTACACCTTC; CDR3 protein: CASSLGQGSAYGYTF; J gene: TRBJ1-2; V gene: TRBV7-6; clone size: .; D gene: TRBD1; CDR3 length: 15
CDR3 DNA: TGTGCCAGCAGGAACAGGCTCTCTGGGGCCAACGTCCTGACTTTC; CDR3 protein: CASRNRLSGANVLTF; J gene: TRBJ2-6; V gene: TRBV2; clone size: once; D gene: .; CDR3 length: 15
CDR3 DNA: TGTGCCAGCAGTTACTCGGAGGGGACCCACTACGAGCAGTACTTC; CDR3 protein: CASSYSEGTHYEQYF; J gene: TRBJ2-7; V gene: TRBV6-6; clone size: .; D gene: .; CDR3 length: 15
CDR3 DNA: TGTGCCAGCAGTCCTCTAGCGGGTCTCTCCCTTTACAATGAGCAGTTCTTC; CDR3 protein: CASSPLAGLSLYNEQFF; J gene: TRBJ2-1; V gene: TRBV2; clone size: .; D gene: TRBD2; CDR3 length: 17
CDR3 DNA: TGTGCCAGCAGCTTAGGGGGGCCGGGGCAGTTCTTC; CDR3 protein: CASSLGGPGQFF; J gene: TRBJ2-1; V gene: TRBV7-9; clone size: .; D gene: .; CDR3 length: 12
CDR3 DNA: TGTGCCAGCAGCATGAAATCGGGTACCGGCTATGGCTACACCTTC; CDR3 protein: CASSMKSGTGYGYTF; J gene: TRBJ1-2; V gene: TRBV5-4; clone size: .; D gene: .; CDR3 length: 15
CDR3 DNA: TGTGCCAGCTCAGTTCAGGGTATCTCTTCCTACGAGCAGTACTTC; CDR3 protein: CASSVQGISSYEQYF; J gene: TRBJ2-7; V gene: TRBV27; clone size: .; D gene: .; CDR3 length: 15
CDR3 DNA: TGCGCCAGCAGGGGGGGGACCTCCAATGAGCAGTTCTTC; CDR3 protein: CASRGGTSNEQFF; J gene: TRBJ2-1; V gene: TRBV4-1; clone size: .; D gene: TRBD2; CDR3 length: 13
CDR3 DNA: TGTGCCAGCAGTGATAGGGCGGGGGGGCTTAAGACCCAGTACTTC; CDR3 protein: CASSDRAGGLKTQYF; J gene: TRBJ2-5; V gene: TRBV6-4; clone size: .; D gene: TRBD2; CDR3 length: 15
CDR3 DNA: TGTGCCAGCAGCCTTAGCGCGTTCTCCTACGAGCAGTACTTC; CDR3 protein: CASSLSAFSYEQYF; J gene: TRBJ2-7; V gene: TRBV7-2; clone size: .; D gene: .; CDR3 length: 14
CDR3 DNA: TGCGCCAGCACCGGGACAGGATACAATGAGCAGTTCTTC; CDR3 protein: CASTGTGYNEQFF; J gene: TRBJ2-1; V gene: TRBV5-1; clone size: .; D gene: TRBD1; CDR3 length: 13
CDR3 DNA: TGTGCCAGCAGCTTAGGGTCCAGGGAAAGAACTGAAGCTTTCTTT; CDR3 protein: CASSLGSRERTEAFF; J gene: TRBJ1-1; V gene: TRBV7-2; clone size: .; D gene: .; CDR3 length: 15
CDR3 DNA: TGTGCCAGCAGTGACACGGGGATGGGTTTGAGCACAGATACGCAGTATTTT; CDR3 protein: CASSDTGMGLSTDTQYF; J gene: TRBJ2-3; V gene: TRBV25-1; clone size: .; D gene: .; CDR3 length: 17
CDR3 DNA: TGCAGCGTTGAAAAGACAGGGTCTGGAAACACCATATATTTT; CDR3 protein: CSVEKTGSGNTIYF; J gene: TRBJ1-3; V gene: TRBV29-1; clone size: .; D gene: TRBD1; CDR3 length: 14
CDR3 DNA: TGTGCCAGCAGCGTAGTTGGGGGGGGCCATCAAGAGACCCAGTACTTC; CDR3 protein: CASSVVGGGHQETQYF; J gene: TRBJ2-5; V gene: TRBV9; clone size: .; D gene: .; CDR3 length: 16
CDR3 DNA: TGTGCCAGCAGCCTTCCGGGTATGAGAGAGCAGTACTTC; CDR3 protein: CASSLPGMREQYF; J gene: TRBJ2-7; V gene: TRBV14; clone size: .; D gene: .; CDR3 length: 13
CDR3 DNA: TGTGCCAGCAGGCCTCAGGGAACCCGCACAGATACGCAGTATTTT; CDR3 protein: CASRPQGTRTDTQYF; J gene: TRBJ2-3; V gene: TRBV2; clone size: .; D gene: .; CDR3 length: 15
CDR3 DNA: TGTGCCAGCAGTTCAACCGGACAGGGAAGTAGACGTGGCTACACCTTC; CDR3 protein: CASSSTGQGSRRGYTF; J gene: TRBJ1-2; V gene: TRBV28; clone size: few; D gene: TRBD1; CDR3 length: 16
CDR3 DNA: TGTGCCAGCAGTAGACGACAAATACCGGCGAGTGAGCAGTTCTTC; CDR3 protein: CASSRRQIPASEQFF; J gene: TRBJ2-1; V gene: TRBV27; clone size: .; D gene: .; CDR3 length: 15
CDR3 DNA: TGTGCCAGCAGCCCGGGGACTGGAAATACGCAGTATTTT; CDR3 protein: CASSPGTGNTQYF; J gene: TRBJ2-3; V gene: TRBV7-6; clone size: .; D gene: .; CDR3 length: 13
CDR3 DNA: TGTGCCAGTAGATGGGGGGGTCAGAACACCGGGGAGCTGTTTTTT; CDR3 protein: CASRWGGQNTGELFF; J gene: TRBJ2-2; V gene: TRBV19; clone size: once; D gene: TRBD2; CDR3 length: 15